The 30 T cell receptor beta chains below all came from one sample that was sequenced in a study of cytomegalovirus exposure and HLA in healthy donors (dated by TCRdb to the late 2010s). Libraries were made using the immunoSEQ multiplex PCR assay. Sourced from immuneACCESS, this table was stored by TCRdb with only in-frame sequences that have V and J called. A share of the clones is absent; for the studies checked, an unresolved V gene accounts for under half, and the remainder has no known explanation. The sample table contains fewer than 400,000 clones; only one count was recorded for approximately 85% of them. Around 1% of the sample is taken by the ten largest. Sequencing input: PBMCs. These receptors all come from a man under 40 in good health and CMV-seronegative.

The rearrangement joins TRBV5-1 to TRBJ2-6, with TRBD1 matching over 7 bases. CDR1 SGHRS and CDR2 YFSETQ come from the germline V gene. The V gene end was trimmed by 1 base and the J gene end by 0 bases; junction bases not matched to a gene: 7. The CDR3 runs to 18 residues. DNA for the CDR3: TGCGCCAGCAGCTTGTTAGGGGGCCGAAACTCTGGGGCCAACGTCCTGACTTTC. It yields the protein CASSLLGGRNSGANVLTF.

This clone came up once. CDR3 region: CASSDRRVTHGYTF. CDR3 in DNA: TGTGCCAGCAGCGACCGCAGGGTAACCCATGGCTACACCTTC. The chain employs TRBV5-6 and TRBJ1-2, with D possibly being TRBD1 (5 bases). The germline V gene encodes CDR1 SGHDT and CDR2 YYEEEE. Trimming shortened V by 4 bases and J by 6 bases, and 16 bases separated the two germline ends. CDR3 length equals 14 residues.

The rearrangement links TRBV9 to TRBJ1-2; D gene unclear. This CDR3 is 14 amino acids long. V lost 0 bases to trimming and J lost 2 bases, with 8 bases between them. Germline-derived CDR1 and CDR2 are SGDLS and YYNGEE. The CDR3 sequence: CASSVGPENYGYTF. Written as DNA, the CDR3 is TGTGCCAGCAGCGTAGGGCCAGAAAACTATGGCTACACCTTC.

CDR3 DNA: TGTGCCAGCAGGCGGACAGCAGCTTATGGCTACACCTTC. Translated: CASRRTAAYGYTF. This chain connects TRBV6-5 to TRBJ1-2; tentatively, D is TRBD1 (6 bases). Trimming stripped 6 bases from V and 5 bases from J, with 13 bases between. The CDR3 runs 13 residues. Germline loops: CDR1 MNHEY, CDR2 SVGAGI.

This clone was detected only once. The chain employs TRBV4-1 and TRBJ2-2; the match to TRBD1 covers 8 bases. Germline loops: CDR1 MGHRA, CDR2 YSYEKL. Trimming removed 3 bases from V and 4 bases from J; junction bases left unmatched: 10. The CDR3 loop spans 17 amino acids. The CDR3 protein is CASSHRLGTGSTGELFF. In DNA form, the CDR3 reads TGCGCCAGCAGCCACCGCCTCGGGACAGGATCCACCGGGGAGCTGTTTTTT.

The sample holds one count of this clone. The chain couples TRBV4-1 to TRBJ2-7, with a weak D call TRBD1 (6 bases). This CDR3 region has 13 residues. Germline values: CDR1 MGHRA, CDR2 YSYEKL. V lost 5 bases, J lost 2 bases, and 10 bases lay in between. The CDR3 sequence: CASSRTEAYEQYF. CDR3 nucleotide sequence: TGCGCCAGCAGCAGGACAGAGGCCTACGAGCAGTACTTC.

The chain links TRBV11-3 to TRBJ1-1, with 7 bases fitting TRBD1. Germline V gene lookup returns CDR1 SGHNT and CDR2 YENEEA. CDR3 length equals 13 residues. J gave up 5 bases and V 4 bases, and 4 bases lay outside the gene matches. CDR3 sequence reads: CASSSTGRTEAFF. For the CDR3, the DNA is TGTGCCAGCAGCTCGACAGGGAGGACTGAAGCTTTCTTT.

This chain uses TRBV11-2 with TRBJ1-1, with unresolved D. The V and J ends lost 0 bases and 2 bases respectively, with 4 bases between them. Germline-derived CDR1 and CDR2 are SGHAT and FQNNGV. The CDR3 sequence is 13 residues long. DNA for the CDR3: TGTGCCAGCAGCTTAGAGTCAAACACTGAAGCTTTCTTT. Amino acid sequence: CASSLESNTEAFF.

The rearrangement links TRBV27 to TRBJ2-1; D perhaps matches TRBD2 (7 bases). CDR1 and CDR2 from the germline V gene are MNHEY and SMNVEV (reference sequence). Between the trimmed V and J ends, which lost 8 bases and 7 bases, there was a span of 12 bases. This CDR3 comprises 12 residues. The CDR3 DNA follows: TGTGCCAGCGGGGGGGCCGAGAATGAGCAGTTCTTC. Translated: CASGGAENEQFF.

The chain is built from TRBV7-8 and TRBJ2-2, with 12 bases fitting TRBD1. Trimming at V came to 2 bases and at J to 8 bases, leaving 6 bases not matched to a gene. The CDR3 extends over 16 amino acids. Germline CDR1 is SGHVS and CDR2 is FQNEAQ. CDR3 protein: CASSLRDRGQSGELFF. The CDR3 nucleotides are TGTGCCAGCAGCTTAAGGGACAGGGGGCAATCAGGGGAGCTGTTTTTT.

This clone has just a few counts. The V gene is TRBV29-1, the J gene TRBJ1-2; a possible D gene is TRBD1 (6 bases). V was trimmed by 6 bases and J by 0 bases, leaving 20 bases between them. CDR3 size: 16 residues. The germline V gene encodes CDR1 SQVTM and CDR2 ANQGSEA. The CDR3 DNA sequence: TGCAGCGTCTACGGCCTTGACAGGCGTTCTAACTATGGCTACACCTTC. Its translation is CSVYGLDRRSNYGYTF.

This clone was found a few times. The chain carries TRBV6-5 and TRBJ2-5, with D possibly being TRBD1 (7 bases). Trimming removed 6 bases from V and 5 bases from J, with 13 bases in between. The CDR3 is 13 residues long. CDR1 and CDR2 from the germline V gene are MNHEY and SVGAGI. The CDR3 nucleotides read TGTGCCAGCAGACAGGGGAGGTGGGAGACCCAGTACTTC. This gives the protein CASRQGRWETQYF.

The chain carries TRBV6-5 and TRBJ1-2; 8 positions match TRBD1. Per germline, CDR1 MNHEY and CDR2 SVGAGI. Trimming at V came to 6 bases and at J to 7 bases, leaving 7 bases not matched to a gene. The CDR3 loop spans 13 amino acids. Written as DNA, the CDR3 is TGTGCCAGCAGACCGGGACAGGCGGGTGGCTACACCTTC. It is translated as CASRPGQAGGYTF.

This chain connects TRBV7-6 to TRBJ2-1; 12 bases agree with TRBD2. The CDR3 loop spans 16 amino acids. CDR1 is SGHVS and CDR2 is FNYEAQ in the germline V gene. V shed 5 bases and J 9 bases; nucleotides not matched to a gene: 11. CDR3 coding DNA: TGTGCCAGCAGCCAGCCTAGCGGGGGGGATTCCTCTGAGCAGTTCTTC. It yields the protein CASSQPSGGDSSEQFF. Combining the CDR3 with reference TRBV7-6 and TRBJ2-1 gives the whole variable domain GAGVSQSPRYKVTKRGQDVALRCDPISGHVSLYWYRQALGQGPEFLTYFNYEAQQDKSGLPNDRFSAERPEGSISTLTIQRTEQRDSAMYRCASSQPSGGDSSEQFFGPGTRLTVL.

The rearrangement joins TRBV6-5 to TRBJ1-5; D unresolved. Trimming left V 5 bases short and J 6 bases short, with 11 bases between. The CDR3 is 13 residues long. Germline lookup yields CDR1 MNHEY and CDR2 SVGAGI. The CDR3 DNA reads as TGTGCCAGCAGTCCGAACGGGATTCAGCCCCAGCATTTT. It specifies CASSPNGIQPQHF.

The CDR3, as DNA: TGTGCCAGCAGTTCGCGGGGGGCTGTCCTTGAGCAGTACTTC. This encodes CASSSRGAVLEQYF. The chain has TRBV2 and TRBJ2-7; 8 bases fit TRBD2. The trim removed 5 bases at V and 7 bases at J, leaving 10 bases unmatched. CDR3 length: 14 residues. CDR1 SNHLY and CDR2 FYNNEI come from the germline V gene. Supplemented by reference TRBV2 and TRBJ2-7, the full variable domain reads EPEVTQTPSHQVTQMGQEVILRCVPISNHLYFYWYRQILGQKVEFLVSFYNNEISEKSEIFDDQFSVERPDGSNFTLKIRSTKLEDSAMYFCASSSRGAVLEQYFGPGTRLTVT.

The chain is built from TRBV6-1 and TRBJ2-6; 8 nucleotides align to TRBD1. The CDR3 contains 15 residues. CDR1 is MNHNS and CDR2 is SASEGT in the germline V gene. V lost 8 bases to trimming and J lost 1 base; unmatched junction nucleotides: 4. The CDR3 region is CASWQGASGANVLTF. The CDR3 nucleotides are TGTGCCAGCTGGCAGGGGGCTTCTGGGGCCAACGTCCTGACTTTC.

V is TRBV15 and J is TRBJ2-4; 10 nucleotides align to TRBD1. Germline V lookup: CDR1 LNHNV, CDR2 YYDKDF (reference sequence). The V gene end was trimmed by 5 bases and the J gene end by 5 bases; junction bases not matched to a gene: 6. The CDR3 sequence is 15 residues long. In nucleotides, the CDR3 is TGTGCCACCAGCGAGACAGGGGGCGCCGAAAACATTCAGTACTTC. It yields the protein CATSETGGAENIQYF.

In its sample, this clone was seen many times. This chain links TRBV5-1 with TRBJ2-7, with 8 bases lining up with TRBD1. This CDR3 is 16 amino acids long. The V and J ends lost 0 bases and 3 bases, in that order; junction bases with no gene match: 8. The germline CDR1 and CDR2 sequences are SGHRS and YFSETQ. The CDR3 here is CASSLDWTGNGYEQYF. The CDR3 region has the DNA TGCGCCAGCAGCTTGGATTGGACAGGGAACGGCTACGAGCAGTACTTC. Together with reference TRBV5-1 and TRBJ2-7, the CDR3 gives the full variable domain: KAGVTQTPRYLIKTRGQQVTLSCSPISGHRSVSWYQQTPGQGLQFLFEYFSETQRNKGNFPGRFSGRQFSNSRSEMNVSTLELGDSALYLCASSLDWTGNGYEQYFGPGTRLTVT.

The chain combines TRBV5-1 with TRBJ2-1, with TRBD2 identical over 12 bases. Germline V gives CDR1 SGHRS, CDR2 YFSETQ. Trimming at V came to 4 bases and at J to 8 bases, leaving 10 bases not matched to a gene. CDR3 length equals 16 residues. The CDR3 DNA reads TGCGCCAGCAGCCCGGCTTCTAGCGGGGGGGCCTATGAGCAGTTCTTC. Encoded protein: CASSPASSGGAYEQFF. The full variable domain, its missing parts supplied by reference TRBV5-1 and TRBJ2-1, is KAGVTQTPRYLIKTRGQQVTLSCSPISGHRSVSWYQQTPGQGLQFLFEYFSETQRNKGNFPGRFSGRQFSNSRSEMNVSTLELGDSALYLCASSPASSGGAYEQFFGPGTRLTVL.

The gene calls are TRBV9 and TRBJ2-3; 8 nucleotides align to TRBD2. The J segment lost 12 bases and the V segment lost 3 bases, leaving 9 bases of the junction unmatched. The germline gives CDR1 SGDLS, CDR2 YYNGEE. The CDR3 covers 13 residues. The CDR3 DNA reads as TGTGCCAGCAGCGAGGGAGGGGGGACTAGTCAGTATTTT. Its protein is CASSEGGGTSQYF.

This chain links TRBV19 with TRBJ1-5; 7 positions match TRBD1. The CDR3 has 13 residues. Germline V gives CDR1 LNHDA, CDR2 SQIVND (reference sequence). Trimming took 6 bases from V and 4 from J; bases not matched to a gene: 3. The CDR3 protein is CASRPGGNQPQHF. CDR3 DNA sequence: TGTGCCAGTAGACCAGGGGGAAATCAGCCCCAGCATTTT.

DNA of the CDR3: TGTGCCAGCAGCGTAGATCCGAGGAGGCTAGCGGGGGGCCGGCCAGATACGCAGTATTTT. It translates to CASSVDPRRLAGGRPDTQYF. The chain has TRBV9 and TRBJ2-3, with 11 bases fitting TRBD2. The CDR3 is 20 amino acids. The trim removed 0 bases at V and 4 bases at J, leaving 16 bases unmatched. The germline V gene encodes CDR1 SGDLS and CDR2 YYNGEE.

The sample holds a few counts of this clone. The CDR3 nucleotides read TGTGCCAGCAGTGAGCTGGCGGGGAACAATGAGCAGTTCTTC. It codes for CASSELAGNNEQFF. The chain is built from TRBV25-1 and TRBJ2-1; the D gene is possibly TRBD2 (6 bases). This CDR3 spans 14 amino acids. The V and J ends lost 3 bases and 5 bases respectively, with 11 bases between them. Germline V gene lookup returns CDR1 MGHDK and CDR2 SYGVNS.

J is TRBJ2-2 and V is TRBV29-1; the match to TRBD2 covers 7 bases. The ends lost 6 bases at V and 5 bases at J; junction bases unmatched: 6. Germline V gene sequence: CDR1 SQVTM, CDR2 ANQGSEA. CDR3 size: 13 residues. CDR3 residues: CSVRRGGTGELFF. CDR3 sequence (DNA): TGCAGCGTACGGAGGGGAGGGACCGGGGAGCTGTTTTTT.

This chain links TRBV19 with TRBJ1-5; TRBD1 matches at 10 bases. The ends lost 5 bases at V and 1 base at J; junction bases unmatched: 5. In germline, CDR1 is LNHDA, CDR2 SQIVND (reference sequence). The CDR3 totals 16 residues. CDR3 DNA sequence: TGTGCCAGTAGTCCCAGACAGGGGGCAAGCAATCAGCCCCAGCATTTT. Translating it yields CASSPRQGASNQPQHF.

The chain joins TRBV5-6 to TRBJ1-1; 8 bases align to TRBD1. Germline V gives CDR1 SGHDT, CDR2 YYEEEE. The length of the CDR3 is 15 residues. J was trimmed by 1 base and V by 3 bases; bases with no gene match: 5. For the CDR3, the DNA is TGTGCCAGCAGCTCCTTAGACAGGGGGAACACTGAAGCTTTCTTT. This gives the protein CASSSLDRGNTEAFF.

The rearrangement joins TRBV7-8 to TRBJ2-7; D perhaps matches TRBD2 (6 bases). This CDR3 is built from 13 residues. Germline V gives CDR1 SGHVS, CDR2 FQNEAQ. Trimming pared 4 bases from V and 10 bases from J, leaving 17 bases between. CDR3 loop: CASSYRRARDQYF. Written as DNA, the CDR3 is TGTGCCAGCAGCTATCGGAGGGCCAGGGATCAGTACTTC. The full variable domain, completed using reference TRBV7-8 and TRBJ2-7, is GAGVSQSPRYKVAKRGQDVALRCDPISGHVSLFWYQQALGQGPEFLTYFQNEAQLDKSGLPSDRFFAERPEGSVSTLKIQRTQQEDSAVYLCASSYRRARDQYFGPGTRLTVT.

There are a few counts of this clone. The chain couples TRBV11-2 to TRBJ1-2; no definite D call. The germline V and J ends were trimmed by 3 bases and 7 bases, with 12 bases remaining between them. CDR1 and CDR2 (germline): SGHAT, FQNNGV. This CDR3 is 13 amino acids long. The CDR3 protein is CASSLMGAGGYTF. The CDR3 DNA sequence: TGTGCCAGCAGCTTGATGGGAGCGGGTGGCTACACCTTC.

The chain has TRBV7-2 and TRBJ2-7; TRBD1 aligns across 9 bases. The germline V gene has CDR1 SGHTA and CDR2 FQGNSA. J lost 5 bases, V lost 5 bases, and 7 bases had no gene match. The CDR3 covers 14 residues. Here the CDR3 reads CASSRRDRVNEQYF. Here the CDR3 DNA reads TGTGCCAGCAGCCGCCGGGACAGGGTCAACGAGCAGTACTTC. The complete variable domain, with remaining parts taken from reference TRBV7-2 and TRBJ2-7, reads GAGVSQSPSNKVTEKGKDVELRCDPISGHTALYWYRQSLGQGLEFLIYFQGNSAPDKSGLPSDRFSAERTGGSVSTLTIQRTQQEDSAVYLCASSRRDRVNEQYFGPGTRLTVT.